This T cell receptor (beta chain) was sequenced in a study of T-cell reconstitution after alpha-beta-depleted transplantation in children. The ends were cut back, 5 bases at V and 9 bases at J, with 11 bases in the middle. Germline loops: CDR1 SGHAT, CDR2 FQNNGV. This CDR3 has 12 amino acids. A library of TCRbeta sequences, prepared with unique molecular identifiers, was generated. One entry per CDR3 protein, called by TCRdb with MiXCR from the PCR reads. Altogether approximately 340,000 distinct CDR3 sequences are present, under 13% being singletons, with the ten largest covering around 2.5%. This receptor was taken from a human donor who donated a stem cell graft to a child with acute lymphoblastic leukemia. V usage is TRBV11-2 and J usage is TRBJ2-4, with D maybe TRBD1 (5 bases). Sequencing was performed on PBMCs from the stem cell graft donor, taken from the stem cell graft. The CDR3 loop is CASSTTGVIQYF. CDR3 nucleotide sequence: TGTGCCAGCAGCACAACAGGTGTCATTCAGTACTTC.